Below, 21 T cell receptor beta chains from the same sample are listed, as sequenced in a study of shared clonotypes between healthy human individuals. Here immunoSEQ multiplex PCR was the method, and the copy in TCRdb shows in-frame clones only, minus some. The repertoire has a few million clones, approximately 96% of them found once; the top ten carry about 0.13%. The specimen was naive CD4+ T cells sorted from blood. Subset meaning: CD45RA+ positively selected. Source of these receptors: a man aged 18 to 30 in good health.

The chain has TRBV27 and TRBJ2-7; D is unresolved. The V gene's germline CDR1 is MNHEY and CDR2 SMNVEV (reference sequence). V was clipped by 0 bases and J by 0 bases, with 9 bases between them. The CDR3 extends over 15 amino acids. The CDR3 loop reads CASSLSTITSYEQYF. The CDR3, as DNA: TGTGCCAGCAGTTTATCCACGATCACCTCCTACGAGCAGTACTTC.

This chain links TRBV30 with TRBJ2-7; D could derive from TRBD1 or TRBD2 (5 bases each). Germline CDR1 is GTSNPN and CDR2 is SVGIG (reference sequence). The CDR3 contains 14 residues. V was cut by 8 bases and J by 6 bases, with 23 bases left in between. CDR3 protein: CALDLRQGPSEQYF. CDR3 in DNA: TGTGCCCTCGATCTTCGTCAGGGACCCTCCGAGCAGTACTTC. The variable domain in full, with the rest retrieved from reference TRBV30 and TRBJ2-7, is SQTIHQWPATLVQPVGSPLSLECTVEGTSNPNLYWYRQAAGRGLQLLFYSVGIGQISSEVPQNLSASRPQDRQFILSSKKLLLSDSGFYLCALDLRQGPSEQYFGPGTRLTVT.

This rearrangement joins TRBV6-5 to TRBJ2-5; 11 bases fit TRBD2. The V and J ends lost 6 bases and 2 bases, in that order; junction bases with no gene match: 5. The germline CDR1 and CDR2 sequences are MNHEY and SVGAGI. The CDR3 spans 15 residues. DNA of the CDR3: TGTGCCAGCAGCCGATGGACTAGCGGGCAAGAGACCCAGTACTTC. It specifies CASSRWTSGQETQYF.

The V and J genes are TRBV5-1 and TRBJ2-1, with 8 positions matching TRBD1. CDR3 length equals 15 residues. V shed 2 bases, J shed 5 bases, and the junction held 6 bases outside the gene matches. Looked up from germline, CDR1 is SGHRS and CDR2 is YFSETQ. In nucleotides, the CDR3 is TGCGCCAGCAGCTTACAGGGGGGCCTCAACAATGAGCAGTTCTTC. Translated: CASSLQGGLNNEQFF.

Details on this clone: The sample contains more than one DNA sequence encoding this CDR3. Here the CDR3 DNA reads TGTGCCTGGAGCGTCGGGCAGTCCGGAAACACCATATATTTT. This translates into CAWSVGQSGNTIYF. The chain couples TRBV30 to TRBJ1-3; no clear D. V dropped 3 bases and J dropped 4 bases, with 13 bases sitting between them. This CDR3 region has 14 residues. The germline CDR1 and CDR2 sequences are GTSNPN and SVGIG (reference sequence).

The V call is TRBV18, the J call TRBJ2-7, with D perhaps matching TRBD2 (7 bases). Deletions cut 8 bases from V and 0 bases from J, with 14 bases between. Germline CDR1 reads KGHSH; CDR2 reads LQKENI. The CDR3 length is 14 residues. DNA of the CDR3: TGTGCCAGCGGGGGGGCCCCGAGCTCCTACGAGCAGTACTTC. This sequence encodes CASGGAPSSYEQYF.

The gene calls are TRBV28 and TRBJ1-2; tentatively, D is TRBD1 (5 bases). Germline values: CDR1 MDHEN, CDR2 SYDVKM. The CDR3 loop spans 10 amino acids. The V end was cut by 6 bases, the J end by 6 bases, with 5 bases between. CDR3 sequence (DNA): TGTGCCAGCAGGGGGGATGGCTACACCTTC. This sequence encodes CASRGDGYTF.

The CDR3 DNA reads TGTGCCAGCAGTCCCTCGGGACAGGGGTTTGACAGCACTGAAGCTTTCTTT. It specifies CASSPSGQGFDSTEAFF. This chain connects TRBV28 to TRBJ1-1; 10 positions agree with TRBD1. The junction had 13 bases not matched to a gene; V was cut back by 5 bases and J by 4 bases. Per the germline V gene, CDR1 is MDHEN and CDR2 is SYDVKM. The CDR3 length is 17 residues.

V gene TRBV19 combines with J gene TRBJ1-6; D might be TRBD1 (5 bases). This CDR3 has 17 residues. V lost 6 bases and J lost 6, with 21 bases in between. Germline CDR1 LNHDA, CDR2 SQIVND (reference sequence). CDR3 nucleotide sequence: TGTGCCAGTAGCCGCGACAGCCCTCGGTACTCTAATTCACCCCTCCACTTT. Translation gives CASSRDSPRYSNSPLHF. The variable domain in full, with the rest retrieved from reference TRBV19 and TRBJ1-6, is DGGITQSPKYLFRKEGQNVTLSCEQNLNHDAMYWYRQDPGQGLRLIYYSQIVNDFQKGDIAEGYSVSREKKESFPLTVTSAQKNPTAFYLCASSRDSPRYSNSPLHFGNGTRLTVT.

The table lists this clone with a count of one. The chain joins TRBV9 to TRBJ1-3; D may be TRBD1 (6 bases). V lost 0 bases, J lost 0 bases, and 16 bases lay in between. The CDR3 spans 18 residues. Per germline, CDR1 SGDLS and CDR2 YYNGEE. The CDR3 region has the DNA TGTGCCAGCAGCGTAGCTACAGGGCTGGGGTACTCTGGAAACACCATATATTTT. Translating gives CASSVATGLGYSGNTIYF.

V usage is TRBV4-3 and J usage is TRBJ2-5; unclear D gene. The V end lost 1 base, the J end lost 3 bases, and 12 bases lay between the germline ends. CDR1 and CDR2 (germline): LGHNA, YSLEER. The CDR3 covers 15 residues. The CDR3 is CASSQAVGREETQYF. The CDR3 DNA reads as TGCGCCAGCAGCCAAGCCGTGGGCAGAGAAGAGACCCAGTACTTC.

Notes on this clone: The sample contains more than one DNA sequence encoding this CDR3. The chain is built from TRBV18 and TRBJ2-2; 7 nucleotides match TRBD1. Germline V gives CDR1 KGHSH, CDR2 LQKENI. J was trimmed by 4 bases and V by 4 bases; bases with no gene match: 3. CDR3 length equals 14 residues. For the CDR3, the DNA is TGTGCCAGCTCACTCAACAGGGGCACCGGGGAGCTGTTTTTT. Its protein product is CASSLNRGTGELFF. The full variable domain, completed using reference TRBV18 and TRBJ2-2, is NAGVMQNPRHLVRRRGQEARLRCSPMKGHSHVYWYRQLPEEGLKFMVYLQKENIIDESGMPKERFSAEFPKEGPSILRIQQVVRGDSAAYFCASSLNRGTGELFFGEGSRLTVL.

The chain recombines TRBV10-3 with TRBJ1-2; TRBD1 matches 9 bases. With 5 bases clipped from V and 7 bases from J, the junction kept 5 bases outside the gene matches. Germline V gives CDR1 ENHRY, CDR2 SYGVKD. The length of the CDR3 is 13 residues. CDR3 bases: TGTGCCATCAGTACCACAGGGGGCATTGGCTACACCTTC. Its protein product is CAISTTGGIGYTF.

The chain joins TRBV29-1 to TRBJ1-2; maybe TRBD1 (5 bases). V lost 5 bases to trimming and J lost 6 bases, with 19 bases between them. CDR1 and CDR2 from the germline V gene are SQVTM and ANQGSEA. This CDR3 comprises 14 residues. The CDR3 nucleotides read TGCAGCGTTTTCGTGGGGGTGGGAGGGGATGGCTACACCTTC. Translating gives CSVFVGVGGDGYTF.

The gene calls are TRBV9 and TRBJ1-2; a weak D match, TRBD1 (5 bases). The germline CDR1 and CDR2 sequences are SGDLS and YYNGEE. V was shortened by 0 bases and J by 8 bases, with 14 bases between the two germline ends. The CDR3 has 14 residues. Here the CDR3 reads CASSVASQAGGYTF. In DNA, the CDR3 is TGTGCCAGCAGCGTAGCCTCACAGGCCGGGGGCTACACCTTC. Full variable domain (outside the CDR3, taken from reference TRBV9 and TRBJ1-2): DSGVTQTPKHLITATGQRVTLRCSPRSGDLSVYWYQQSLDQGLQFLIQYYNGEERAKGNILERFSAQQFPDLHSELNLSSLELGDSALYFCASSVASQAGGYTFGSGTRLTVV.

The CDR3 is CASLPRVDTGELFF. Written as DNA, the CDR3 is TGTGCCAGCCTCCCCAGGGTCGACACCGGGGAGCTGTTTTTT. The V call is TRBV6-6, the J call TRBJ2-2; tentative D call: TRBD1 (5 bases). This CDR3 is built from 14 residues. Trimming stripped 8 bases from V and 3 bases from J, with 13 bases between. CDR1 MNHNY and CDR2 SVGAGI come from the germline V gene (reference sequence).

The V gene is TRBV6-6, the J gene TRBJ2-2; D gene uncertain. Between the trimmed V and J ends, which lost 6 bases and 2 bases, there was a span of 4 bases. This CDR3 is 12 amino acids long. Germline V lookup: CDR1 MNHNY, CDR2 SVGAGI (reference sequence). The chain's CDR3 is CASSHNTGELFF. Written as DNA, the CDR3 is TGTGCCAGCAGCCACAACACCGGGGAGCTGTTTTTT.

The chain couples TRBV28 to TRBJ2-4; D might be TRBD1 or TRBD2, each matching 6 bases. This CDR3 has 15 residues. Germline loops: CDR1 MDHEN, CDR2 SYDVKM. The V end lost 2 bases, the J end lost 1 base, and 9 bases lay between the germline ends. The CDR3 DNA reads TGTGCCAGCAGTTTAAGGGGGGTCGCCAAAAACATTCAGTACTTC. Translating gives CASSLRGVAKNIQYF.

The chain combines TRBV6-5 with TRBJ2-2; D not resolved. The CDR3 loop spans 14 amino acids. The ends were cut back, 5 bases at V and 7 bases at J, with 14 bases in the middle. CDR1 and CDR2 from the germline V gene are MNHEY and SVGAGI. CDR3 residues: CASSGSDRRGELFF. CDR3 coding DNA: TGTGCCAGCAGTGGATCGGACCGGCGCGGGGAGCTGTTTTTT.

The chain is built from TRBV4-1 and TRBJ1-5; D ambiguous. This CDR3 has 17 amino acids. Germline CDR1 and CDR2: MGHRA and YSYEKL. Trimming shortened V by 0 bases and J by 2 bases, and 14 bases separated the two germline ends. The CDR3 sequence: CASSQDRGRERNQPQHF. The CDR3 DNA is TGCGCCAGCAGCCAAGACCGAGGAAGGGAGCGCAATCAGCCCCAGCATTTT.

CDR3: CASSVPITDTQYF. For the CDR3, the DNA is TGTGCCAGCAGCGTACCTATTACAGATACGCAGTATTTT. The V and J genes are TRBV9 and TRBJ2-3; no clear D gene. The germline gives CDR1 SGDLS, CDR2 YYNGEE. With 1 base removed from V and 3 bases from J, the gap between germline ends came to 6 bases. The CDR3 loop spans 13 amino acids.